A selection of T cell receptor beta chains follows, all from one sample in a study of T cell changes during pregnancy in multiple sclerosis. TCRdb's copy holds only in-frame clones and misses some; the assay was immunoSEQ multiplex PCR. This sample has roughly 40,000 clones, with around 92% found just once. Sample: CD4+ T cells from peripheral blood mononuclear cells, taken after pregnancy. The receptor source for this set is a female donor in good health, enrolled as a control in a pregnancy study. CDR3s include the opening cysteine and the closing phenylalanine or tryptophan. Clone size is shown for a subset of rows, as once, few, many or a class of expanded clone.

j_call v_call clone_size cdr3_aa
TRBJ2-2 TRBV2 NA CANTDRDFTGELFF
TRBJ2-7 TRBV28 NA CASSLFGAYRSYEQYF
TRBJ2-7 TRBV27 NA CACEDRGSHEQYF
TRBJ2-1 TRBV4-1 NA CASSQGSQRPGQFF
TRBJ2-3 TRBV10-3 NA CAIRTTGIIDTQYF
TRBJ2-3 TRBV6-5 NA CASSYWLAGGSDTQYF
TRBJ2-3 TRBV5-4 NA CATRTSRVDTQYF
TRBJ1-2 TRBV5-4 NA CASSLGQEYGYTF
TRBJ2-3 TRBV27 NA CASSLIWAHTQYF
TRBJ1-5 TRBV19 NA CASSIPPRGSNQPQHF
TRBJ1-2 TRBV5-1 NA CASSRGDSSYGYTF
TRBJ2-2 TRBV13 NA CASSFDRGVTGELFF
TRBJ2-7 TRBV28 NA CASMIERDWGEQYF
TRBJ2-7 TRBV7-9 NA CASSSGQTSYEQYF
TRBJ2-3 TRBV4-1 NA CASSQGGPGFGTDTQYF
TRBJ2-5 TRBV5-1 NA CASSPDREQETQYF
TRBJ1-1 TRBV13 NA CASSLAWGRMNTEAFF
TRBJ2-1 TRBV10-3 NA CAISETDSFNEQFF
TRBJ2-3 TRBV6-4 NA CASSTSVSASTDTQYF
TRBJ2-3 TRBV28 NA CASSPRTYTDTQYF
TRBJ2-5 TRBV7-2 NA CASSLVYSPRETQYF
TRBJ2-2 TRBV19 NA CASSIGTMNTGELFF
TRBJ2-1 TRBV7-2 NA CASSIRTAPILYNEQFF
TRBJ2-5 TRBV5-4 NA CASSFGGRDGETQYF
TRBJ2-3 TRBV9 NA CASSVTSGGAADTQYF
TRBJ1-1 TRBV7-2 once CASSLAEGTEAFF
TRBJ2-1 TRBV10-3 NA CAISEIAGGLGEQFF
TRBJ1-1 TRBV2 NA CASRLDRGGSTEAFF
TRBJ1-2 TRBV18 NA CASSPDRRYGYTF
TRBJ1-5 TRBV7-9 NA CASSPTAGDQPQHF
TRBJ2-1 TRBV7-6 NA CASSLARPAGVPDEQFF
TRBJ2-7 TRBV9 NA CASSVGGQAYEQYF
TRBJ2-7 TRBV5-1 once CASSLAKTGNSYEQYF
TRBJ2-7 TRBV6-1 NA CASSARTSSGGSYEQYF
TRBJ2-3 TRBV27 NA CASRPIPGLAGADTQYF
TRBJ2-3 TRBV9 NA CASSDRAGTDTQYF
TRBJ2-5 TRBV4-1 NA CASSPLGSGRETQYF
TRBJ1-2 TRBV2 NA CASKPGTGGLGYTF
TRBJ1-1 TRBV6-5 once CASSADRVEAFF
TRBJ1-1 TRBV5-1 few CASSRGQGTEAFF
TRBJ2-1 TRBV6-1 NA CASSRGIEQFF
TRBJ1-4 TRBV19 once CASSRRDLGEKLFF